The 28 T cell receptor beta chains below were found in one sample sequenced in a study of blood T cell repertoires in COVID-19. Sequencing was performed with immunoSEQ multiplex PCR; in TCRdb, only in-frame clones are kept and a portion is missing. The table shows 180,000 or so clones, with more than 85% occurring only once. The sequenced sample consisted of peripheral blood. These receptors originate from a man younger than 35 with acute or convalescent COVID-19.

J is TRBJ2-5 and V is TRBV9; no definite D call. CDR1 and CDR2 (germline): SGDLS, YYNGEE. Trimming took 5 bases from V and 1 from J, leaving 12 bases between them. The length of the CDR3 is 14 residues. Written as DNA, the CDR3 is TGTGCCAGCAGTCCGCGGCTAGGCCAAGAGACCCAGTACTTC. Amino acids: CASSPRLGQETQYF.

The chain links TRBV5-1 to TRBJ2-3; 8 bases are a match to TRBD2. The V gene's germline CDR1 is SGHRS and CDR2 YFSETQ. The CDR3 runs 13 residues. V lost 3 bases to trimming and J lost 5 bases; unmatched junction nucleotides: 2. CDR3 DNA: TGCGCCAGCAGCTCCGGGGGGGAAGATACGCAGTATTTT. It codes for CASSSGGEDTQYF. Filled out from reference TRBV5-1 and TRBJ2-3, the complete variable domain reads KAGVTQTPRYLIKTRGQQVTLSCSPISGHRSVSWYQQTPGQGLQFLFEYFSETQRNKGNFPGRFSGRQFSNSRSEMNVSTLELGDSALYLCASSSGGEDTQYFGPGTRLTVL.

The rearrangement uses TRBV5-5 and TRBJ2-7; D perhaps matches TRBD2 (6 bases). This CDR3 contains 13 residues. The V gene's germline CDR1 is SGHKS and CDR2 YYEKEE (reference sequence). The V and J ends lost 5 bases and 0 bases respectively, with 9 bases between them. CDR3 coding DNA: TGTGCCAGCAGTTACGGGAGCTCCTACGAGCAGTACTTC. Translation gives CASSYGSSYEQYF. Full variable domain (rest looked up from reference TRBV5-5 and TRBJ2-7): DAGVTQSPTHLIKTRGQQVTLRCSPISGHKSVSWYQQVLGQGPQFIFQYYEKEERGRGNFPDRFSARQFPNYSSELNVNALLLGDSALYLCASSYGSSYEQYFGPGTRLTVT.

The V call is TRBV30, the J call TRBJ1-4; TRBD1 agrees at 9 bases. This CDR3 is built from 14 residues. Germline values: CDR1 GTSNPN, CDR2 SVGIG (reference sequence). V gave up 7 bases and J gave up 7 bases; unmatched junction bases: 10. DNA for the CDR3: TGTGCCTTGGCCCAGACAGGGGGGGCTGAAAAACTGTTTTTT. It is translated as CALAQTGGAEKLFF.

The genes are TRBV28 and TRBJ1-5, with D possibly TRBD1 on 6 matching bases. Germline values: CDR1 MDHEN, CDR2 SYDVKM. V was clipped by 1 base and J by 2 bases, with 12 bases between them. There are 16 residues in the CDR3. The CDR3 sequence: CASSLLSGAGNQPQHF. The CDR3 bases are TGTGCCAGCAGTTTATTATCAGGGGCGGGCAATCAGCCCCAGCATTTT.

This clone was counted only a few times. The chain is built from TRBV19 and TRBJ2-4; 7 bases align to TRBD2. CDR3 length: 15 residues. Germline V gene sequence: CDR1 LNHDA, CDR2 SQIVND (reference sequence). V lost 4 bases, J lost 0 bases, and 3 bases stayed unmatched. The CDR3 is CASSRGGPAKNIQYF. The CDR3 DNA sequence: TGTGCCAGTAGTAGGGGGGGACCAGCCAAAAACATTCAGTACTTC.

This clone has only one observation. This rearrangement joins TRBV4-1 to TRBJ2-7; the D gene is possibly TRBD2 (5 bases). The V end was cut by 4 bases, the J end by 1 base, with 23 bases between. Germline V lookup: CDR1 MGHRA, CDR2 YSYEKL. The CDR3 consists of 18 residues. DNA for the CDR3: TGCGCCAGCAGCCCAGTGGGAGATTGGACCAGGCCGTCCTACGAGCAGTACTTC. This codes for CASSPVGDWTRPSYEQYF.

The V gene is TRBV9, the J gene TRBJ2-7, with D perhaps TRBD1 (5 bases). V dropped 0 bases and J dropped 3 bases, with 10 bases sitting between them. CDR1 is SGDLS and CDR2 is YYNGEE in the germline V gene. The CDR3 contains 14 residues. The CDR3 coding sequence is TGTGCCAGCAGCGTAGGGTACAGGAACTACGAGCAGTACTTC. Its protein product is CASSVGYRNYEQYF.

This clone was detected once. The chain uses TRBV29-1 and TRBJ2-1; 9 positions agree with TRBD1. V was pared by 7 bases and J by 2 bases, with 6 bases of the junction left unmatched. The CDR3 spans 14 residues. Germline V lookup: CDR1 SQVTM, CDR2 ANQGSEA. As DNA, the CDR3 is TGCAGCGGGAAGGGACAGGGAGCCTACAATGAGCAGTTCTTC. Its protein product is CSGKGQGAYNEQFF.

This clone was seen more than once but under ten times. The J gene is TRBJ2-7, the V gene TRBV18; 10 bases line up with TRBD2. The trim removed 3 bases at V and 0 bases at J, leaving 8 bases unmatched. CDR1 and CDR2 from the germline V gene are KGHSH and LQKENI. This CDR3 comprises 17 residues. CDR3 sequence reads: CASSPTSGPLSSYEQYV. CDR3 nucleotides: TGTGCCAGCTCACCGACTAGCGGGCCCCTGAGCTCCTACGAGCAGTACGTC.

The CDR3 region is CASSFYGQGKGFF. The CDR3 bases are TGTGCCAGCAGTTTCTATGGACAGGGAAAGGGGTTCTTC. The rearrangement joins TRBV28 to TRBJ2-1; TRBD1 aligns across 8 bases. J lost 15 bases, V lost 3 bases, and 10 bases had no gene match. Germline assignment: CDR1 MDHEN and CDR2 SYDVKM. The CDR3 contains 13 residues.

Concerning this clone: The sample contains more than one DNA sequence encoding this CDR3. V gene TRBV7-9 combines with J gene TRBJ1-1; possibly TRBD1 for D (5 bases). The ends were cut back, 3 bases at V and 0 bases at J, with 5 bases in the middle. The CDR3 has 13 amino acids. The germline gives CDR1 SEHNR, CDR2 FQNEAQ (reference sequence). The CDR3 reads CASSLTVNTEAFF. The CDR3 bases are TGTGCCAGCAGCTTGACAGTGAACACTGAAGCTTTCTTT. The variable domain in full, completed from reference TRBV7-9 and TRBJ1-1, reads DTGVSQNPRHKITKRGQNVTFRCDPISEHNRLYWYRQTLGQGPEFLTYFQNEAQLEKSRLLSDRFSAERPKGSFSTLEIQRTEQGDSAMYLCASSLTVNTEAFFGQGTRLTVV.

The chain uses TRBV29-1 and TRBJ1-2, with 7 nucleotides matching TRBD1. The V segment lost 3 bases and the J segment 6 bases; nucleotides outside the gene matches: 1. In germline, CDR1 is SQVTM, CDR2 ANQGSEA. The CDR3 sequence is 11 residues long. The CDR3 spells CSVDRGNGYTF. DNA for the CDR3: TGCAGCGTTGACAGGGGGAATGGCTACACCTTC.

This chain connects TRBV18 to TRBJ2-2; D is possibly TRBD1 (6 bases). The CDR3 runs to 15 residues. Trimming cost V 2 bases and J 4 bases, with 11 bases left between them. Germline V CDR1 and CDR2: KGHSH, LQKENI. This chain's CDR3 is CASSPDLGGTGELFF. DNA of the CDR3: TGTGCCAGCTCACCAGACCTAGGGGGCACCGGGGAGCTGTTTTTT.

A note on this clone: In the same sample, other DNA sequences code for this CDR3. This chain links TRBV5-1 with TRBJ1-5; D remains ambiguous. The CDR3 covers 14 residues. Per the germline V gene, CDR1 is SGHRS and CDR2 is YFSETQ. The V gene lost 0 bases and the J gene lost 2 bases, with 6 bases spanning the gap. The CDR3 loop is CASSLAGGNQPQHF. The CDR3 nucleotides read TGCGCCAGCAGCTTGGCCGGGGGCAATCAGCCCCAGCATTTT.

This clone was observed a few times. The chain recombines TRBV11-2 with TRBJ1-6, with D maybe TRBD1 (6 bases). CDR1 is SGHAT and CDR2 is FQNNGV in the germline V gene. This CDR3 comprises 15 residues. Trimming left V 1 base short and J 10 bases short, with 14 bases between. CDR3 loop: CASSLGGGAQSPLHF. In DNA form, the CDR3 reads TGTGCCAGCAGCTTAGGCGGGGGGGCACAATCACCCCTCCACTTT. Using reference TRBV11-2 and TRBJ1-6 for the parts outside the CDR3, the full variable domain is EAGVAQSPRYKIIEKRQSVAFWCNPISGHATLYWYQQILGQGPKLLIQFQNNGVVDDSQLPKDRFSAERLKGVDSTLKIQPAKLEDSAVYLCASSLGGGAQSPLHFGNGTRLTVT.

The V gene is TRBV14, the J gene TRBJ2-7; D unresolved. The V end lost 1 base, the J end lost 6 bases, and 16 bases lay between the germline ends. The germline CDR1 and CDR2 sequences are SGHDN and FVKESK. The CDR3 runs to 15 residues. This CDR3 is CASSQGVYLAGEQYF. The CDR3 nucleotides read TGTGCCAGCAGCCAAGGGGTATACTTAGCTGGCGAGCAGTACTTC.

V gene TRBV19 combines with J gene TRBJ2-1; 7 bases are a match to TRBD1. V was clipped by 6 bases and J by 4 bases; unmatched bases: 12. The CDR3 loop spans 16 amino acids. Germline-derived CDR1 and CDR2 are LNHDA and SQIVND (reference sequence). Here the CDR3 DNA reads TGTGCCAGTAGCCGAATACGGACAGGCGGGTACAATGAGCAGTTCTTC. It translates to CASSRIRTGGYNEQFF. Based on the CDR3 plus reference TRBV19 and TRBJ2-1, the full variable domain is DGGITQSPKYLFRKEGQNVTLSCEQNLNHDAMYWYRQDPGQGLRLIYYSQIVNDFQKGDIAEGYSVSREKKESFPLTVTSAQKNPTAFYLCASSRIRTGGYNEQFFGPGTRLTVL.

This chain uses TRBV5-1 with TRBJ1-2; weak D call: TRBD1 (5 bases). This CDR3 comprises 14 residues. The germline CDR1 and CDR2 sequences are SGHRS and YFSETQ. The V end lost 0 bases, the J end lost 2 bases, and 8 bases lay between the germline ends. CDR3 coding DNA: TGCGCCAGCAGCTTGGAGGGGTCCAACTATGGCTACACCTTC. This gives the protein CASSLEGSNYGYTF. The full variable domain, with the rest looked up from reference TRBV5-1 and TRBJ1-2, is KAGVTQTPRYLIKTRGQQVTLSCSPISGHRSVSWYQQTPGQGLQFLFEYFSETQRNKGNFPGRFSGRQFSNSRSEMNVSTLELGDSALYLCASSLEGSNYGYTFGSGTRLTVV.

The rearrangement uses TRBV18 and TRBJ2-5; no definite D call. V was cut by 5 bases and J by 1 base, with 23 bases left in between. The CDR3 is made up of 18 amino acids. Germline CDR1 reads KGHSH; CDR2 reads LQKENI. The CDR3 sequence: CASSGFRLEATSQETQYF. DNA for the CDR3: TGTGCCAGCTCAGGCTTCCGGCTCGAGGCAACCAGCCAAGAGACCCAGTACTTC.

This clone was observed a single time. V is TRBV27 and J is TRBJ1-6; perhaps TRBD1 as D (6 bases). V was clipped by 6 bases and J by 6 bases, with 12 bases between them. Per the germline V gene, CDR1 is MNHEY and CDR2 is SMNVEV (reference sequence). The CDR3 sequence is 14 residues long. The chain's CDR3 is CASRGQKINSPLHF. The CDR3 DNA sequence: TGTGCCAGCAGAGGACAGAAGATTAATTCACCCCTCCACTTT.

The chain recombines TRBV4-2 with TRBJ2-5; 12 nucleotides line up with TRBD2. The CDR3 length is 16 residues. V trimming: 1 base; J trimming: 2 bases; junction bases outside the gene matches: 2. Germline CDR1 reads LGHNA; CDR2 reads YNFKEQ. In DNA, the CDR3 is TGTGCCAGCAGCCAAGTAGGACTAGCGGGGCAAGAGACCCAGTACTTC. As protein: CASSQVGLAGQETQYF.

The V and J genes are TRBV9 and TRBJ1-2; D is possibly TRBD1 (5 bases). This CDR3 region has 10 residues. In germline, CDR1 is SGDLS, CDR2 YYNGEE. The CDR3 sequence is CGQSYYGYTF. In DNA form, the CDR3 reads TGTGGACAGTCTTACTATGGCTACACCTTC.

The chain couples TRBV4-1 to TRBJ2-7, with 10 bases that match TRBD2. The CDR3 has 16 amino acids. The germline V gene has CDR1 MGHRA and CDR2 YSYEKL. V shed 0 bases, J shed 3 bases, and the junction held 5 bases outside the gene matches. CDR3 sequence (DNA): TGCGCCAGCAGCCAAGACACTAGCGGGAATATCTACGAGCAGTACGTC. Its protein is CASSQDTSGNIYEQYV.

This clone was counted only a few times. The gene calls are TRBV5-1 and TRBJ1-1, with a possible D match to TRBD1 (5 bases). Trimming took 0 bases from V and 5 from J, leaving 20 bases between them. Per germline, CDR1 SGHRS and CDR2 YFSETQ. The length of the CDR3 is 17 residues. As DNA, the CDR3 is TGCGCCAGCAGCTTGGGATTGGGGCAGGGTGACGGTACTGAAGCTTTCTTT. Amino acids: CASSLGLGQGDGTEAFF.

The CDR3, as DNA: TGTGCCAGCAGCTCGATCCGCCGGGACAGGAAAAGAAACATTCAGTACTTC. It yields the protein CASSSIRRDRKRNIQYF. This sequence joins TRBV11-2 and TRBJ2-4; 8 bases are a match to TRBD1. The V segment lost 4 bases and the J segment 6 bases; nucleotides outside the gene matches: 14. The CDR3 is made up of 17 amino acids. Germline V gene lookup returns CDR1 SGHAT and CDR2 FQNNGV.

V gene TRBV7-9 combines with J gene TRBJ1-2; TRBD1 matches at 12 bases. With 4 bases clipped from V and 3 bases from J, the junction kept 3 bases outside the gene matches. CDR1 and CDR2 (germline): SEHNR, FQNEAQ (reference sequence). This CDR3 is 15 amino acids long. For the CDR3, the DNA is TGTGCCAGCAGCTCAGGGACAGGGGGCGACTATGGCTACACCTTC. This encodes CASSSGTGGDYGYTF.

V gene TRBV27 combines with J gene TRBJ1-2; TRBD1 matches 8 bases. Germline trimming cut 3 bases from V and 8 bases from J; bases unmatched to any gene: 5. Germline CDR1 MNHEY, CDR2 SMNVEV (reference sequence). The CDR3 has 13 amino acids. Here the CDR3 DNA reads TGTGCCAGCAGTTTTATGTCAGGGGGCGGCTACACCTTC. As protein: CASSFMSGGGYTF.